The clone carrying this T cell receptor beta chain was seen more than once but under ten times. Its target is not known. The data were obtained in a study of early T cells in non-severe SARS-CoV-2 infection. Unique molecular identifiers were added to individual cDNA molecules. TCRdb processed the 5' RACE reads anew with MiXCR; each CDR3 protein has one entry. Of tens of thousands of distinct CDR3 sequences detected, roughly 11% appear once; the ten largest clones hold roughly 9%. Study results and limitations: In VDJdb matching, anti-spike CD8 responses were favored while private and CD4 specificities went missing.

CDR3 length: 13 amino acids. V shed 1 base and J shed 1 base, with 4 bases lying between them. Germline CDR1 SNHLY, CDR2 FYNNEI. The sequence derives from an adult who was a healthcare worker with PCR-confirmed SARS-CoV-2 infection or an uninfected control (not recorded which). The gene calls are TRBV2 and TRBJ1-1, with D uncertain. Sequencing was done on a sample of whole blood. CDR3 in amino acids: CASSEEENTEAFF. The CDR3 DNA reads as TGTGCCAGCAGTGAAGAAGAGAACACTGAAGCTTTCTTT. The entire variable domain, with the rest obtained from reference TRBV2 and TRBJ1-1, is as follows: EPEVTQTPSHQVTQMGQEVILRCVPISNHLYFYWYRQILGQKVEFLVSFYNNEISEKSEIFDDQFSVERPDGSNFTLKIRSTKLEDSAMYFCASSEEENTEAFFGQGTRLTVV.